Listed here are 17 T cell receptor beta chains from one sample, sequenced in a study of blood T cell repertoires in COVID-19. Profiled with immunoSEQ multiplex PCR; TCRdb holds only in-frame clones, not every one. The sample records roughly 100,000 clones, 80% being singletons. Input material: peripheral blood. These receptors were taken from a woman of 80 years or more with active or convalescent COVID-19.

The chain joins TRBV27 to TRBJ1-4, with D possibly being TRBD1 (5 bases). Trimming shortened V by 2 bases and J by 6 bases, and 16 bases separated the two germline ends. The V gene's germline CDR1 is MNHEY and CDR2 SMNVEV (reference sequence). The CDR3 runs 16 residues. CDR3 protein: CASSLGQAGEYEKLFF. The DNA for the CDR3 is TGTGCCAGCAGTTTAGGGCAGGCGGGGGAATATGAAAAACTGTTTTTT.

The chain is built from TRBV6-5 and TRBJ2-1, with 8 bases identical to TRBD1. This CDR3 spans 15 amino acids. Per the germline V gene, CDR1 is MNHEY and CDR2 is SVGAGI. J lost 7 bases, V lost 5 bases, and 10 bases had no gene match. Written as DNA, the CDR3 is TGTGCCAGCAGTCCCGGACAGGGTGGAAGGAATGAGCAGTTCTTC. Protein product: CASSPGQGGRNEQFF.

This chain joins TRBV5-4 and TRBJ2-1; no reliable D call. CDR3 size: 15 residues. Trimming shortened V by 0 bases and J by 2 bases, and 9 bases separated the two germline ends. Per the germline V gene, CDR1 is SGHNT and CDR2 is YYREEE (reference sequence). The CDR3 DNA sequence: TGTGCCAGCAGCTTGGCCCAGAAAGCCTACAATGAGCAGTTCTTC. Translating gives CASSLAQKAYNEQFF.

The chain carries TRBV19 and TRBJ2-1; 14 bases are shared with TRBD2. Germline CDR1 reads LNHDA; CDR2 reads SQIVND (reference sequence). The CDR3 loop spans 16 amino acids. Trimming removed 6 bases from V and 2 bases from J; junction bases left unmatched: 3. DNA for the CDR3: TGTGCCAGTAGGGGGACTAGCGGGAGAACCTACAATGAGCAGTTCTTC. Translation: CASRGTSGRTYNEQFF.

The V call is TRBV12-5, the J call TRBJ2-7; 8 bases are a match to TRBD2. The CDR3 totals 14 residues. Germline V gives CDR1 LGHNT, CDR2 FRNRAP. J was trimmed by 6 bases and V by 6 bases; bases with no gene match: 10. CDR3 loop: CASGLGLALVEQYF. CDR3 in DNA: TGTGCTAGTGGCCTTGGACTAGCCTTGGTCGAGCAGTACTTC.

The chain couples TRBV29-1 to TRBJ1-2, with unresolved D. This CDR3 is 13 amino acids long. The germline CDR1 and CDR2 sequences are SQVTM and ANQGSEA. The V end was cut by 6 bases, the J end by 2 bases, with 13 bases between. For the CDR3, the DNA is TGCAGCGTCCGCGGGAATCTAAACTATGGCTACACCTTC. Translating gives CSVRGNLNYGYTF.

The V and J genes are TRBV7-2 and TRBJ2-5; 7 positions match TRBD2. Trimming removed 5 bases from V and 4 bases from J; junction bases left unmatched: 13. Germline-derived CDR1 and CDR2 are SGHTA and FQGNSA. CDR3 size: 16 residues. In DNA form, the CDR3 reads TGTGCCAGCAGCCCCCTACTAGGCGGGAGAGGAGAGACCCAGTACTTC. Its protein is CASSPLLGGRGETQYF.

The CDR3 loop is CASSYTLTGERAFF. In DNA, the CDR3 is TGTGCCAGCAGTTACACCTTGACAGGGGAGAGAGCTTTCTTT. This rearrangement joins TRBV6-6 to TRBJ1-1; 8 nucleotides align to TRBD1. This CDR3 region has 14 residues. V was pared by 2 bases and J by 10 bases, with 9 bases of the junction left unmatched. In germline, CDR1 is MNHNY, CDR2 SVGAGI (reference sequence).

This chain connects TRBV4-2 to TRBJ1-1, with D possibly matching TRBD1 (5 bases). V shed 3 bases and J shed 6 bases, with 11 bases lying between them. The CDR3 contains 13 residues. Germline-derived CDR1 and CDR2 are LGHNA and YNFKEQ. The CDR3 reads CASSQDRQSEAFF. CDR3 in DNA: TGTGCCAGCAGCCAGGATAGACAGTCTGAAGCTTTCTTT.

This chain joins TRBV5-1 and TRBJ2-1; TRBD2 agrees at 7 bases. V was pared by 2 bases and J by 5 bases, with 7 bases of the junction left unmatched. CDR3 length equals 15 residues. Germline V gene sequence: CDR1 SGHRS, CDR2 YFSETQ. The CDR3 DNA is TGCGCCAGCAGCTTTGGGGGGGAATTTAACAATGAGCAGTTCTTC. It codes for CASSFGGEFNNEQFF.

Here the CDR3 reads CASSLTLSGSSYNEQFF. The CDR3 DNA is TGTGCCAGCAGCTTAACTCTTAGCGGGAGCTCCTACAATGAGCAGTTCTTC. This rearrangement joins TRBV7-9 to TRBJ2-1; 9 bases fit TRBD2. Germline CDR1 and CDR2: SEHNR and FQNEAQ (reference sequence). The CDR3 runs to 17 residues. J lost 0 bases, V lost 2 bases, and 5 bases had no gene match.

The chain carries TRBV7-8 and TRBJ2-5; 13 nucleotides match TRBD2. Germline V gene sequence: CDR1 SGHVS, CDR2 FQNEAQ. This CDR3 has 16 residues. V gave up 5 bases and J gave up 4 bases; unmatched junction bases: 7. In nucleotides, the CDR3 is TGTGCCAGCAGCCCATTCGGACTAGCGGGAGTAGAGACCCAGTACTTC. It encodes CASSPFGLAGVETQYF. Full variable domain (missing parts from reference TRBV7-8 and TRBJ2-5): GAGVSQSPRYKVAKRGQDVALRCDPISGHVSLFWYQQALGQGPEFLTYFQNEAQLDKSGLPSDRFFAERPEGSVSTLKIQRTQQEDSAVYLCASSPFGLAGVETQYFGPGTRLLVL.

This clone showed up just a few times. The CDR3 DNA follows: TGTGCCAGCAGCAAAGTTGAGACTAGCGTAGACTACGAGCAGTACTTC. Translating it yields CASSKVETSVDYEQYF. The chain joins TRBV21-1 to TRBJ2-7; the DNA was not used to check the table's D call, TRBD2. TRBV21-1 is designated a pseudogene. The CDR3 loop spans 16 amino acids.

V gene TRBV5-4 combines with J gene TRBJ1-4; D unclear. V lost 1 base and J 5 bases, leaving 18 bases between the germline ends. The CDR3 is 17 residues long. CDR1 is SGHNT and CDR2 is YYREEE in the germline V gene (reference sequence). CDR3: CASSLRLGGPSNEKLFF. The CDR3 region has the DNA TGTGCCAGCAGCTTGAGGTTGGGAGGACCCTCAAATGAAAAACTGTTTTTT.

Written as DNA, the CDR3 is TGTGCCAGTAGTCTCTCCGGGCAGGGGGACATCTATGGCTACACCTTC. Translation: CASSLSGQGDIYGYTF. The chain joins TRBV19 to TRBJ1-2; 7 bases line up with TRBD1. The V segment lost 5 bases and the J segment 4 bases; nucleotides outside the gene matches: 13. Germline V gives CDR1 LNHDA, CDR2 SQIVND (reference sequence). The CDR3 has 16 residues. Drawing the rest from reference TRBV19 and TRBJ1-2, the complete variable domain is DGGITQSPKYLFRKEGQNVTLSCEQNLNHDAMYWYRQDPGQGLRLIYYSQIVNDFQKGDIAEGYSVSREKKESFPLTVTSAQKNPTAFYLCASSLSGQGDIYGYTFGSGTRLTVV.

The chain has TRBV10-3 and TRBJ2-1; a possible D gene is TRBD1 (6 bases). Germline V CDR1 and CDR2: ENHRY, SYGVKD. The ends were cut back, 3 bases at V and 1 base at J, with 7 bases in the middle. The CDR3 loop spans 14 amino acids. The CDR3 DNA follows: TGTGCCATCAGTGAAGGGGGTTCCTACAATGAGCAGTTCTTC. Translating gives CAISEGGSYNEQFF.

The J gene is TRBJ2-1, the V gene TRBV2; 7 nucleotides match TRBD1. Germline V gene lookup returns CDR1 SNHLY and CDR2 FYNNEI. The CDR3 runs 15 residues. Trimming at V came to 5 bases and at J to 3 bases, leaving 7 bases not matched to a gene. CDR3 nucleotide sequence: TGTGCCAGCAGTCAGAGGACAGGCAACTACAATGAGCAGTTCTTC. Translation gives CASSQRTGNYNEQFF.